The 27 T cell receptor beta chains below come from one sample, sequenced in a study of blood T cell repertoires in COVID-19 (dated by TCRdb to between 2020 and 2021). Library generation was performed with the immunoSEQ multiplex PCR assay. TCRdb's version of the immuneACCESS table is confined to in-frame rearrangements and falls short of the full clone set. An unresolved V gene accounts for under half of the shortfall where checked; the remainder is of unknown origin. The table for this sample lists 99,000 or so clones; 82% of them were counted only once. The top ten constitute under 5.5% of the sample. The sequenced sample consisted of peripheral blood. These receptor sequences come from a man in his sixties with acute or convalescent COVID-19.

The chain couples TRBV29-1 to TRBJ2-1, with D tentatively TRBD1 (6 bases). The CDR3 is made up of 12 amino acids. Trimming shortened V by 6 bases and J by 7 bases, and 13 bases separated the two germline ends. Per the germline V gene, CDR1 is SQVTM and CDR2 is ANQGSEA. The CDR3 nucleotides read TGCAGCGTGCGGACAGCCGCAAATGAGCAGTTCTTC. Translation gives CSVRTAANEQFF.

The V gene is TRBV30, the J gene TRBJ1-5, with D tentatively TRBD1 (6 bases). CDR3 length: 12 residues. V lost 5 bases, J lost 12 bases, and 17 bases lay in between. From germline, CDR1 is GTSNPN and CDR2 SVGIG (reference sequence). The CDR3 DNA is TGTGCCTGGGGTGGACAGTCTGGAATCCAGCATTTT. Its translation is CAWGGQSGIQHF.

This sequence joins TRBV7-9 and TRBJ2-1, with 10 bases identical to TRBD2. Germline CDR1 SEHNR, CDR2 FQNEAQ (reference sequence). The CDR3 totals 15 residues. V gave up 5 bases and J gave up 5 bases; unmatched junction bases: 6. The CDR3 DNA sequence: TGTGCCAGCAGCCGTACTAGCGGGACAAACAATGAGCAGTTCTTC. It translates to CASSRTSGTNNEQFF.

The chain joins TRBV5-6 to TRBJ1-6, with 10 bases aligning to TRBD1. J lost 9 bases, V lost 5 bases, and 5 bases had no gene match. The CDR3 runs to 14 residues. Germline CDR1 reads SGHDT; CDR2 reads YYEEEE. CDR3: CASSRQGARSPLHF. The CDR3 nucleotides read TGTGCCAGCAGTAGACAGGGGGCGCGTTCACCCCTCCACTTT.

V and J are TRBV28 and TRBJ2-4, with D possibly being TRBD1 (5 bases). Trimming cost V 2 bases and J 0 bases, with 14 bases left between them. Germline V gives CDR1 MDHEN, CDR2 SYDVKM. CDR3 length: 17 residues. The CDR3 here is CASSLLTGNLAKNIQYF. The CDR3 DNA is TGTGCCAGCAGTTTACTCACAGGAAATCTAGCCAAAAACATTCAGTACTTC.

The CDR3 loop reads CASTTLGGSYNEQFF. Written as DNA, the CDR3 is TGCGCCAGCACCACGCTCGGGGGCTCCTACAATGAGCAGTTCTTC. The chain links TRBV5-1 to TRBJ2-1; D is perhaps TRBD2 (6 bases). The CDR3 consists of 15 residues. Germline V gives CDR1 SGHRS, CDR2 YFSETQ. The V gene lost 6 bases and the J gene lost 0 bases, with 13 bases spanning the gap. The complete variable domain, with remaining parts taken from reference TRBV5-1 and TRBJ2-1, reads KAGVTQTPRYLIKTRGQQVTLSCSPISGHRSVSWYQQTPGQGLQFLFEYFSETQRNKGNFPGRFSGRQFSNSRSEMNVSTLELGDSALYLCASTTLGGSYNEQFFGPGTRLTVL.

The gene calls are TRBV18 and TRBJ1-2, with 7 bases fitting TRBD1. This CDR3 region has 13 residues. CDR1 and CDR2 (germline): KGHSH, LQKENI. V trimming: 2 bases; J trimming: 6 bases; junction bases outside the gene matches: 3. The CDR3 region has the DNA TGTGCCAGCTCACCAGGAGGGGGCAATGGCTACACCTTC. Encoded protein: CASSPGGGNGYTF.

V is TRBV19 and J is TRBJ2-1; 7 positions match TRBD2. Germline CDR1 LNHDA, CDR2 SQIVND (reference sequence). Trimming removed 3 bases from V and 3 bases from J; junction bases left unmatched: 5. The CDR3 is 15 residues long. The CDR3 spells CASSMASGVYNEQFF. In DNA form, the CDR3 reads TGTGCCAGTAGTATGGCTAGCGGTGTCTACAATGAGCAGTTCTTC. Together with reference TRBV19 and TRBJ2-1, the CDR3 gives the full variable domain: DGGITQSPKYLFRKEGQNVTLSCEQNLNHDAMYWYRQDPGQGLRLIYYSQIVNDFQKGDIAEGYSVSREKKESFPLTVTSAQKNPTAFYLCASSMASGVYNEQFFGPGTRLTVL.

The chain combines TRBV7-2 with TRBJ2-2; no clear D gene. V lost 2 bases to trimming and J lost 3 bases, with 7 bases between them. The germline CDR1 and CDR2 sequences are SGHTA and FQGNSA. The CDR3 totals 14 residues. CDR3 region: CASSLSPDTGELFF. CDR3 nucleotides: TGTGCCAGCAGCTTATCTCCGGACACCGGGGAGCTGTTTTTT.

The genes are TRBV18 and TRBJ2-1; 14 bases are a match to TRBD2. Germline V gene data show CDR1 as KGHSH and CDR2 as LQKENI. Losses at the gene ends were 6 bases for V and 7 bases for J; bases not matched to a gene: 8. CDR3 length: 16 residues. The CDR3, as DNA: TGTGCCAGCTCGGTAATGGGACTAGCGGGAGTAAATGAGCAGTTCTTC. Amino acids: CASSVMGLAGVNEQFF.

J is TRBJ1-1 and V is TRBV19, with D unresolved. The V end was cut by 3 bases, the J end by 5 bases, with 13 bases between. CDR1 and CDR2 (germline): LNHDA, SQIVND (reference sequence). This CDR3 spans 14 amino acids. The CDR3 here is CASSIAAGRTEAFF. DNA for the CDR3: TGTGCCAGTAGTATCGCAGCGGGGAGAACTGAAGCTTTCTTT.

This clone was seen a few times. V usage is TRBV7-6 and J usage is TRBJ2-7; D is uncertain. The CDR3 covers 16 residues. V lost 6 bases and J lost 3, with 21 bases in between. Germline V gene sequence: CDR1 SGHVS, CDR2 FNYEAQ. The CDR3 here is CASSFARYPFNYEQYF. The CDR3 nucleotides are TGTGCCAGCAGTTTTGCCCGCTACCCCTTCAACTACGAGCAGTACTTC.

V gene TRBV6-5 combines with J gene TRBJ2-7, with a possible D match to TRBD2 (6 bases). The germline V gene has CDR1 MNHEY and CDR2 SVGAGI. The V and J ends lost 0 bases and 3 bases respectively, with 9 bases between them. The length of the CDR3 is 14 residues. CDR3 bases: TGTGCCAGCAGTTACTCGGACGGGGGCTACGAGCAGTACTTC. Translation: CASSYSDGGYEQYF.

The chain recombines TRBV7-8 with TRBJ1-2, with 7 bases lining up with TRBD1. Germline V gene data show CDR1 as SGHVS and CDR2 as FQNEAQ. CDR3 length: 15 residues. Trimming cost V 1 base and J 6 bases; bases outside gene matches: 8. The CDR3 DNA reads as TGTGCCAGCAGCTTAGGAACGACAGGGTACGATGGCTACACCTTC. It yields the protein CASSLGTTGYDGYTF.

This clone was seen only a few times. The genes are TRBV4-3 and TRBJ1-5; D remains ambiguous. The CDR3 is made up of 16 amino acids. Germline V lookup: CDR1 LGHNA, CDR2 YSLEER. Trimming took 0 bases from V and 3 from J, leaving 12 bases between them. CDR3 amino acids: CASSQDADGNNQPQHF. CDR3 bases: TGCGCCAGCAGCCAAGATGCAGACGGGAACAATCAGCCCCAGCATTTT.

The chain couples TRBV7-2 to TRBJ2-7; 10 nucleotides line up with TRBD1. The V gene's germline CDR1 is SGHTA and CDR2 FQGNSA. The CDR3 has 13 amino acids. V lost 6 bases, J lost 4 bases, and 3 bases stayed unmatched. Here the CDR3 DNA reads TGTGCCAGCAGAGGGACAGGGGTTTACGAGCAGTACTTC. Translation gives CASRGTGVYEQYF.

The J gene is TRBJ2-1, the V gene TRBV28; D is perhaps TRBD2 (6 bases). The CDR3 extends over 11 amino acids. Per germline, CDR1 MDHEN and CDR2 SYDVKM. V lost 8 bases and J 5 bases, leaving 7 bases between the germline ends. The CDR3 loop is CASGGNNEQFF. In DNA, the CDR3 is TGTGCCAGCGGAGGGAACAATGAGCAGTTCTTC.

V and J are TRBV7-2 and TRBJ2-3, with D possibly TRBD2 on 6 matching bases. The V end was cut by 1 base, the J end by 0 bases, with 14 bases between. The CDR3 is 17 amino acids. Germline V lookup: CDR1 SGHTA, CDR2 FQGNSA. The CDR3 bases are TGTGCCAGCAGCTTAGTGGTAGCGGCGATAAGCACAGATACGCAGTATTTT. Residues: CASSLVVAAISTDTQYF.

The gene calls are TRBV3-1 (or the pseudogene TRBV3-2) and TRBJ1-5; perhaps TRBD1 as D (6 bases). Germline V gene lookup returns CDR1 LGHDT and CDR2 YNNKEL (reference sequence). The CDR3 length is 16 residues. Trimming removed 6 bases at V and 4 bases at J, with 19 bases between. The CDR3 reads CASSYRQGIHNQPQHF. The CDR3, as DNA: TGTGCCAGCAGTTACAGGCAGGGGATCCATAATCAGCCCCAGCATTTT.

The chain employs TRBV15 and TRBJ2-3; D unclear. Trimming took 1 base from V and 3 from J, leaving 5 bases between them. CDR1 and CDR2 (germline): LNHNV, YYDKDF (reference sequence). This CDR3 has 13 residues. The CDR3 reads CATSRVSTDTQYF. Here the CDR3 DNA reads TGTGCCACCAGCAGAGTGTCGACAGATACGCAGTATTTT.

The chain recombines TRBV2 with TRBJ1-4, with a tentative D call TRBD1 (6 bases). The CDR3 totals 15 residues. CDR1 and CDR2 from the germline V gene are SNHLY and FYNNEI. Trimming took off 5 bases at V and 5 bases at J, with 15 bases between the two ends. CDR3 region: CASSPVTGSNEKLFF. The CDR3 coding sequence is TGTGCCAGCAGTCCCGTAACAGGGTCGAATGAAAAACTGTTTTTT.

The V gene is TRBV4-1, the J gene TRBJ1-2, with D uncertain. This CDR3 comprises 15 residues. Germline V gene data show CDR1 as MGHRA and CDR2 as YSYEKL. The germline V and J ends were trimmed by 1 base and 0 bases, with 9 bases remaining between them. The CDR3 DNA sequence: TGCGCCAGCAGCCAAGGGTCGGGAGCTAACTATGGCTACACCTTC. Translating it yields CASSQGSGANYGYTF.

The CDR3 sequence: CASMSGDGYTF. The CDR3 DNA reads TGTGCCAGTATGTCAGGGGATGGCTACACCTTC. This chain connects TRBV19 to TRBJ1-2; perhaps TRBD1 as D (6 bases). CDR3 length equals 11 residues. V dropped 7 bases and J dropped 6 bases, with 9 bases sitting between them. Germline values: CDR1 LNHDA, CDR2 SQIVND (reference sequence).

The J gene is TRBJ2-2, the V gene TRBV5-1, with TRBD1 as a possible D gene (5 bases). CDR3 length: 13 residues. CDR1 and CDR2 from the germline V gene are SGHRS and YFSETQ. Trimming cost V 4 bases and J 6 bases, with 10 bases left between them. CDR3 DNA sequence: TGCGCCAGCAGCCCGCAGGGTTCCGGGGAGCTGTTTTTT. Translated: CASSPQGSGELFF.

The chain joins TRBV4-1 to TRBJ2-5; 7 positions match TRBD1. V trimming: 1 base; J trimming: 5 bases; junction bases outside the gene matches: 7. Germline values: CDR1 MGHRA, CDR2 YSYEKL. The CDR3 loop spans 15 amino acids. The CDR3 protein is CASSQGSGTVETQYF. CDR3 bases: TGCGCCAGCAGCCAAGGTTCAGGGACAGTGGAGACCCAGTACTTC.

V gene TRBV21-1 combines with J gene TRBJ1-4. TRBV21-1 is marked as a pseudogene. The CDR3 sequence is 17 residues long. The chain's CDR3 is CASSKVLRTATNEKLFF. CDR3 sequence (DNA): TGTGCCAGCAGCAAAGTCCTCAGGACTGCAACTAATGAAAAACTGTTTTTT.

V usage is TRBV4-2 and J usage is TRBJ1-1; perhaps TRBD1 as D (6 bases). V was cut by 0 bases and J by 10 bases, with 9 bases left in between. Looked up from germline, CDR1 is LGHNA and CDR2 is YNFKEQ. CDR3 length equals 12 residues. The CDR3 DNA reads as TGTGCCAGCAGCCAAGAGGGGGCGAGAGCTTTCTTT. This gives the protein CASSQEGARAFF.